The clone carrying this T cell receptor beta chain has a single count. Germline V gene data show CDR1 as SGHAT and CDR2 as FQNNGV. V was cut by 1 base and J by 2 bases, with 7 bases left in between. The CDR3 runs to 14 residues. The data are from a study of radiotherapy plus CTLA-4 blockade in lung cancer. Some clones are missing from TCRdb's copy, which holds only in-frame ones; the method was immunoSEQ multiplex PCR. The data show about 60,000 clones, around 80% seen once. The J gene is TRBJ2-3, the V gene TRBV11-2; no reliable D call. Sequencing used peripheral blood, obtained from a patient treated with radiotherapy plus ipilimumab. The sequence derives from a human donor with non-small cell lung cancer who had a partial response to radiotherapy plus ipilimumab. CDR3 nucleotides: TGTGCCAGCAGCTTAGTAGCCAACACAGATACGCAGTATTTT. Translation: CASSLVANTDTQYF.